The sequence of this T cell receptor beta chain was determined in a study of response to subunit inactivated influenza vaccine. One entry per CDR3 protein results from TCRdb running MiXCR on the RT-PCR reads. Here the sample spans about 540,000 distinct CDR3 sequences, approximately 24% being singletons. V shed 5 bases and J shed 0 bases, with 14 bases lying between them. The germline V gene encodes CDR1 DFQATT and CDR2 SNEGSKA (reference sequence). CDR3 length: 15 amino acids. These data also featured in a second study, about T cells expressing NK-cell markers. This second study notes: TCR beta cDNA was made by 5'RACE template switching with UMIs. HCMV seropositivity characterized seven of the eight sequenced donors, and seronegativity one. NKG2C+ dominant clonotype frequencies in five to seven donors were roughly 1.0-7.5% of CD8+ T cells.

The sample here was CD4+ T cells sorted from PBMCs, taken less than 13 days after vaccination. V usage is TRBV20-1 and J usage is TRBJ2-1; no clear D. The TCR originated in a man in his forties or fifties who received an inactivated influenza vaccine. This CDR3 reads CSAHDWASSYNEQFF. DNA of the CDR3: TGCAGTGCTCACGATTGGGCAAGCTCCTACAATGAGCAGTTCTTC.